The sequence of this TCR beta chain was determined in a study of T cells in Graves' hyperthyroidism and ophthalmopathy. Study details: It was at initial diagnosis, before any treatment, that peripheral blood was collected. Whole-study findings and limits: The majority of expanded thyroid clonotypes above 0.001 also appeared in blood.

As for this clonotype: Its antigen is not identified. It may be a read error: a sequence one base away is much more abundant.

Using RNA transcripts as the source, TCR beta CDR3 regions were amplified. The study used the HTBI primer set for a first-round RT-PCR of the TCR CDR3. TCRdb processed the multiplex PCR reads anew with MiXCR; each CDR3 protein has one entry. Altogether over 200,000 distinct CDR3 sequences are present, more than 12% being singletons, with the ten largest covering 13%. The diagnoses drew upon clinical symptoms, serum thyroxine and TRAb, thyroid ultrasound and orbital computed tomography. Blood dates from first hyperthyroidism diagnosis, before any ophthalmopathy symptoms. This CDR3 comprises 10 residues. The germline V gene has CDR1 SQVTM and CDR2 ANQGSEA.

The sequencing sample was made of blood. This sequence originates from a woman aged 40 to 50 with Graves' hyperthyroidism that later progressed to Graves' ophthalmopathy. This sequence joins TRBV29-1 and TRBJ2-5; D is ambiguous. The CDR3 reads CSVYVETHYF. As DNA, the CDR3 is TGCAGCGTGTACGTTGAGACCCACTACTTC.